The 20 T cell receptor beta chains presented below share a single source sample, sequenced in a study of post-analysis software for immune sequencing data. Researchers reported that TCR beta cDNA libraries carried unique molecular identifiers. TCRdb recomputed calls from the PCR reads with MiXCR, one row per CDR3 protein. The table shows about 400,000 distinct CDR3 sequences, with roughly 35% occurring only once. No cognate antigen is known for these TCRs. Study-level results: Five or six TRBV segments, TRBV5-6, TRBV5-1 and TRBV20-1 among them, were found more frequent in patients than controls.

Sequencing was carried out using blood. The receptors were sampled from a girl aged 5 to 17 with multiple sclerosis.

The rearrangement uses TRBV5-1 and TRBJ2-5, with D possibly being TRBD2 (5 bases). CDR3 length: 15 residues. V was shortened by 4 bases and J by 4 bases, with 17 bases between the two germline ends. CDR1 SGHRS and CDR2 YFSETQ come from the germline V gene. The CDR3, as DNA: TGCGCCAGCAGCGAATACCGGAACCGGGGAGAGACCCAGTACTTC. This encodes CASSEYRNRGETQYF.

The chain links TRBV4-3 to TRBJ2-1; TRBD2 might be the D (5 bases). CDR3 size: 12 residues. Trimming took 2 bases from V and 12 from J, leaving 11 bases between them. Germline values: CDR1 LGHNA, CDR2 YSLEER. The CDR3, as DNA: TGCGCCAGCAGCCAAATAGGAGGCGGGCAGTTCTTC. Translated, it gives CASSQIGGGQFF.

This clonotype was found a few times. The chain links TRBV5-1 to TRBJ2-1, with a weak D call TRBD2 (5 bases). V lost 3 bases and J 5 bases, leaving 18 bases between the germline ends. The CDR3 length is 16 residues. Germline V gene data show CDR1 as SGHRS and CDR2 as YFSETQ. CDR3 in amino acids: CASSSPAPGNNNEQFF. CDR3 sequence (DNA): TGCGCCAGCAGCTCTCCGGCCCCCGGGAATAACAATGAGCAGTTCTTC.

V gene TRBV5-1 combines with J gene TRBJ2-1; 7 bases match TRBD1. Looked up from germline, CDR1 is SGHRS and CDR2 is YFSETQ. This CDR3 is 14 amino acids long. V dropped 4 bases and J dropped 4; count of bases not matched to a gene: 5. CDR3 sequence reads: CASSIGQVYNEQFF. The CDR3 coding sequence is TGCGCCAGCAGCATTGGACAGGTATACAATGAGCAGTTCTTC.

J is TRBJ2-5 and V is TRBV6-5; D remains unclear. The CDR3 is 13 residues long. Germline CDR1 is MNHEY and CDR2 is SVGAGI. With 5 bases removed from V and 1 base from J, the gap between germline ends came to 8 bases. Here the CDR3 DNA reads TGTGCCAGCAGTATGGTGGTCCAAGAGACCCAGTACTTC. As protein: CASSMVVQETQYF.

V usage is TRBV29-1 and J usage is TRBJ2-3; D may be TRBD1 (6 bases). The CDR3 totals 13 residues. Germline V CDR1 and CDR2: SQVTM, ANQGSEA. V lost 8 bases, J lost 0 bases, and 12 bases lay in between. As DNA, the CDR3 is TGCAGCTTATTGGGACATAGCACAGATACGCAGTATTTT. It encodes CSLLGHSTDTQYF.

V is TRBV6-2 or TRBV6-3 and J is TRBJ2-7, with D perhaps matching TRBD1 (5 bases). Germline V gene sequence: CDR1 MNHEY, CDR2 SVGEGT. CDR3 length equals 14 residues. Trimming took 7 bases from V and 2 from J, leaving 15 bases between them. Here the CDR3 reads CASKPWGGTYEQYF. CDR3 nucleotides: TGTGCCAGCAAACCCTGGGGCGGTACCTACGAGCAGTACTTC.

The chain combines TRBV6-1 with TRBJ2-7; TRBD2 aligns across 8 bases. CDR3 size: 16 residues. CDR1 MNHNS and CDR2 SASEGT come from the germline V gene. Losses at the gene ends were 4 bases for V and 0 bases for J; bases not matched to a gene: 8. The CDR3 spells CASSVGRAGASYEQYF. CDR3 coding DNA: TGTGCCAGCAGTGTAGGACGAGCGGGGGCCTCCTACGAGCAGTACTTC.

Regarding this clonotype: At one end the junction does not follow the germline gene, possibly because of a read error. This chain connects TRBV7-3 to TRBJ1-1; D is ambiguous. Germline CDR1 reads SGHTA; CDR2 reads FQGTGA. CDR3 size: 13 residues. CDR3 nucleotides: TGTGTCAGCAGCTTACAATTGAACACTGAAGCTTTCTTT. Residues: CVSSLQLNTEAFF.

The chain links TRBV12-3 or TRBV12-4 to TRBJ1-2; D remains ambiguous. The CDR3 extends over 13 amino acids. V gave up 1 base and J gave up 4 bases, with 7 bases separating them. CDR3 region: CASSLETPYGYTF. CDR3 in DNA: TGTGCCAGCAGTTTAGAGACACCCTATGGCTACACCTTC.

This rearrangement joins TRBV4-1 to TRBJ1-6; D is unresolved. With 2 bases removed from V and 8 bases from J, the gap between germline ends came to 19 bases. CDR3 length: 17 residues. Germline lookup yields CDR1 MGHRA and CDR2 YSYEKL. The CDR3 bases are TGCGCCAGCAGCCAACTCCCGAGGCAGGCAGGTTATTCACCCCTCCACTTT. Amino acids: CASSQLPRQAGYSPLHF.

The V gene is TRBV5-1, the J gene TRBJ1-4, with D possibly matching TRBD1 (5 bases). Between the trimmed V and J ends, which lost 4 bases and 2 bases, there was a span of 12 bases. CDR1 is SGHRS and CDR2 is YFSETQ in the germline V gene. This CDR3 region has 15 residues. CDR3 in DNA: TGCGCCAGCAGCCCCTGGGACGGTACTAATGAAAAACTGTTTTTT. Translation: CASSPWDGTNEKLFF.

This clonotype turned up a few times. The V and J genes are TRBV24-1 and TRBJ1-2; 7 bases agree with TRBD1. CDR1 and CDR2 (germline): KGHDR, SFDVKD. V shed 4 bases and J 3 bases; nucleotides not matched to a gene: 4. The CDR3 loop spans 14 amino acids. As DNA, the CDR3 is TGTGCCACCAGTGAGGGGACAGATTACTATGGCTACACCTTC. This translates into CATSEGTDYYGYTF.

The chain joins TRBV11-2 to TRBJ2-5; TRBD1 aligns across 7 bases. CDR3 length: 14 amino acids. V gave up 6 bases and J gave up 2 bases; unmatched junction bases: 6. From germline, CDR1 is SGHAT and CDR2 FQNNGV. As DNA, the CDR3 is TGTGCCAGCAGTGTAGGGGGCAGGCAAGAGACCCAGTACTTC. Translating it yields CASSVGGRQETQYF.

The CDR3 sequence is CASSYSTLGNIQYF. CDR3 nucleotide sequence: TGTGCCAGCAGTTACTCTACCTTAGGGAACATTCAGTACTTC. J is TRBJ2-4 and V is TRBV6-5; D remains unclear. Trimming removed 0 bases at V and 7 bases at J, with 10 bases between. CDR1 MNHEY and CDR2 SVGAGI come from the germline V gene. The length of the CDR3 is 14 residues.

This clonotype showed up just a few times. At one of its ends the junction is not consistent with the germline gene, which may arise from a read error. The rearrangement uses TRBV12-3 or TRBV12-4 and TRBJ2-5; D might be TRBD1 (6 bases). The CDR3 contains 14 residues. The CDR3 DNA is TGTGTCAGCAGTCAATCAGGGGCCGGGGTGACCCAGTACTTC. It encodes CVSSQSGAGVTQYF.

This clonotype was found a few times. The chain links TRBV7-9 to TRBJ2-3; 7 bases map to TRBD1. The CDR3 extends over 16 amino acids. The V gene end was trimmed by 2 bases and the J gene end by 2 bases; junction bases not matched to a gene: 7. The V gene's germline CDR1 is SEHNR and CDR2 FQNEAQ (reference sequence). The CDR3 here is CASSLYRGRYTDTQYF. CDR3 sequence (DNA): TGTGCCAGCAGCTTATACAGGGGTCGATACACAGATACGCAGTATTTT.

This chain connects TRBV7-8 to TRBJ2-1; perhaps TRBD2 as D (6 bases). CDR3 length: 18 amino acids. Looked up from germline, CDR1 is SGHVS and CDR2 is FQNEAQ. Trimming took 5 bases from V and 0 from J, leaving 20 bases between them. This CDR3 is CASSIPVGGVSSYNEQFF. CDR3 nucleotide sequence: TGTGCCAGCAGCATCCCAGTGGGCGGGGTGAGCTCCTACAATGAGCAGTTCTTC.

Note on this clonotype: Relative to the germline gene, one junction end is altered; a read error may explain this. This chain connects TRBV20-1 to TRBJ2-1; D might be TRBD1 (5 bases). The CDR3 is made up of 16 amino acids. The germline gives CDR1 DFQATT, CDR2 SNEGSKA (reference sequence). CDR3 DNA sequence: TGCAGTGCTAGAGTAGGGGATAGGATCTCCTACAATGGGCAGTTCTTC. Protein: CSARVGDRISYNGQFF.

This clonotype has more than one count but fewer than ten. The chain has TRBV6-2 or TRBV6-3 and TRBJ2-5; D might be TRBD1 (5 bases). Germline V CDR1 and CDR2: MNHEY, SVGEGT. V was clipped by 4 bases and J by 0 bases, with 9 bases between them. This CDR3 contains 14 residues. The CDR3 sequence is CASSSLDNQETQYF. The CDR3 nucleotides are TGTGCCAGCAGTTCCTTGGACAACCAAGAGACCCAGTACTTC.